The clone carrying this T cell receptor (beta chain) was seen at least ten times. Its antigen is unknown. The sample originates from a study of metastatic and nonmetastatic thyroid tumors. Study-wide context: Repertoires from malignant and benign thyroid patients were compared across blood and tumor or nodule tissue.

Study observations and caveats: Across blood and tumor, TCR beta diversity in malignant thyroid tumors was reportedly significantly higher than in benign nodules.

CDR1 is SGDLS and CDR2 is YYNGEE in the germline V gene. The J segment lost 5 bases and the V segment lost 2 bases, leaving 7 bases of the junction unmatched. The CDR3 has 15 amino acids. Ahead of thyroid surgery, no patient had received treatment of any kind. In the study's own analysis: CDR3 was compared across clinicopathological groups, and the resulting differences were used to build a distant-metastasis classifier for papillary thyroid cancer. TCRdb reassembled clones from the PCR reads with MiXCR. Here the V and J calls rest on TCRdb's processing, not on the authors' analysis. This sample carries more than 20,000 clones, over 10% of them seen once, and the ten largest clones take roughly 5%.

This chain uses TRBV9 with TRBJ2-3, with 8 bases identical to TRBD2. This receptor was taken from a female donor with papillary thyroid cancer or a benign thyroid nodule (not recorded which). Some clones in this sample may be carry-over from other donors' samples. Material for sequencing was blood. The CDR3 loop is CASSVGGRLIDTQYF. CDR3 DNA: TGTGCCAGCAGCGTCGGCGGGAGGTTGATAGATACGCAGTATTTT.